Following are 15 T cell receptor beta chains from one sample sequenced in a study of regulatory T cells in long-lasting Graves disease. Time point noted: newly diagnosed GD, antithyroid drugs for less than 3 months. Researchers made the TCR library from RNA that was extracted from PBMCs. Construction of TCR beta libraries relied on iRepertoire HTBI primers and on Arm-PCR targeting CDR3 regions. One entry per CDR3 protein, called by TCRdb with MiXCR from the multiplex PCR reads. The sample yields about 540,000 distinct CDR3 sequences, roughly 12% seen once. These records were also assigned to another study, of T cells in Graves' hyperthyroidism and ophthalmopathy.

The sample here was peripheral blood mononuclear cells (PBMCs), taken at new diagnosis, from a patient treated with antithyroid drugs. The receptor set was obtained from a man under 40 with Graves disease.

This clonotype came up many times. The chain recombines TRBV3-1 with TRBJ2-1; 10 bases are a match to TRBD2. The CDR3 extends over 16 amino acids. Germline V gene data show CDR1 as LGHDT and CDR2 as YNNKEL (reference sequence). The V gene end was trimmed by 0 bases and the J gene end by 8 bases; junction bases not matched to a gene: 7. The CDR3 loop is CASSQDNLAGVHEQFF. CDR3 nucleotide sequence: TGTGCCAGCAGCCAAGATAACCTAGCGGGAGTCCATGAGCAGTTCTTC.

This clonotype occurred many times. The V and J genes are TRBV27 and TRBJ1-5; no reliable D call. Trimming removed 5 bases from V and 0 bases from J, with 11 bases in between. Germline loops: CDR1 MNHEY, CDR2 SMNVEV (reference sequence). There are 15 residues in the CDR3. The chain's CDR3 is CASSRGRDSNQPQHF. The CDR3, as DNA: TGTGCCAGCAGTCGAGGACGCGATAGCAATCAGCCCCAGCATTTT.

This clonotype came up many times. V is TRBV29-1 and J is TRBJ1-2, with 9 bases fitting TRBD1. V was pared by 3 bases and J by 4 bases, with 6 bases of the junction left unmatched. Per germline, CDR1 SQVTM and CDR2 ANQGSEA. The CDR3 consists of 14 residues. The DNA of the CDR3 is TGCAGCGTTGACTCGACAGGGGGGGCCTATGGCTACACCTTC. Encoded protein: CSVDSTGGAYGYTF.

This clonotype was counted many times. The chain joins TRBV6-5 to TRBJ1-5; weak D call: TRBD1 (6 bases). CDR1 and CDR2 from the germline V gene are MNHEY and SVGAGI. V was cut by 0 bases and J by 4 bases, with 10 bases left in between. This CDR3 spans 15 amino acids. The CDR3 DNA reads as TGTGCCAGCAGTTACTCTACAGGGTATAATCAGCCCCAGCATTTT. As protein: CASSYSTGYNQPQHF.

This clonotype was counted many times. The V call is TRBV12-5, the J call TRBJ2-7, with TRBD2 matching 12 bases. V lost 1 base, J lost 7 bases, and 8 bases stayed unmatched. The CDR3 contains 16 residues. Germline CDR1 and CDR2: LGHNT and FRNRAP. CDR3 sequence reads: CASGLGTTSGRTEQYF. The CDR3 bases are TGTGCTAGTGGTTTGGGTACCACTAGCGGGAGGACGGAGCAGTACTTC. Complete variable domain (other parts from reference TRBV12-5 and TRBJ2-7): DARVTQTPRHKVTEMGQEVTMRCQPILGHNTVFWYRQTMMQGLELLAYFRNRAPLDDSGMPKDRFSAEMPDATLATLKIQPSEPRDSAVYFCASGLGTTSGRTEQYFGPGTRLTVT.

The table lists this clonotype with many counts. J is TRBJ1-2 and V is TRBV12-3 or TRBV12-4; TRBD1 is a possible D gene (6 bases). Trimming shortened V by 5 bases and J by 4 bases, and 14 bases separated the two germline ends. There are 14 residues in the CDR3. CDR3 DNA: TGTGCCAGCAGTGTCGTACAGGGTGGCTATGGCTACACCTTC. It encodes CASSVVQGGYGYTF.

Only a few counts were recorded for this clonotype. The V call is TRBV4-1, the J call TRBJ2-2; 7 bases are shared with TRBD2. Losses at the gene ends were 4 bases for V and 3 bases for J; bases not matched to a gene: 11. There are 17 residues in the CDR3. Germline CDR1 reads MGHRA; CDR2 reads YSYEKL. The CDR3 here is CASSPRVGGLDTGELFF. CDR3 bases: TGCGCCAGCAGCCCCCGTGTGGGAGGGCTGGACACCGGGGAGCTGTTTTTT.

This chain connects TRBV5-1 to TRBJ2-7; tentative D call: TRBD2 (6 bases). Germline CDR1 reads SGHRS; CDR2 reads YFSETQ. The CDR3 runs to 13 residues. Trimming stripped 1 base from V and 7 bases from J, with 12 bases between. CDR3 nucleotides: TGCGCCAGCAGCTTGTACAAGGACTATGAGCAGTACTTC. Protein product: CASSLYKDYEQYF.

The V call is TRBV6-1, the J call TRBJ2-7; D is ambiguous. Germline loops: CDR1 MNHNS, CDR2 SASEGT. The CDR3 length is 12 residues. Trimming left V 6 bases short and J 4 bases short, with 10 bases between. The CDR3 protein is CASRAIPYEQYF. The CDR3 nucleotides read TGTGCCAGCAGGGCTATTCCTTACGAGCAGTACTTC.

The rearrangement joins TRBV20-1 to TRBJ2-3; 9 bases map to TRBD1. J gave up 2 bases and V 6 bases, and 9 bases lay outside the gene matches. Germline values: CDR1 DFQATT, CDR2 SNEGSKA (reference sequence). CDR3 length: 15 residues. The CDR3 coding sequence is TGCAGTGCGAACAACAGGGGGCCCCTCACAGATACGCAGTATTTT. It translates to CSANNRGPLTDTQYF.

In its sample, this clonotype was seen many times. The chain is built from TRBV2 and TRBJ2-3; no firm D call. CDR3 length: 13 residues. V lost 10 bases and J 2 bases, leaving 13 bases between the germline ends. Germline CDR1 reads SNHLY; CDR2 reads FYNNEI. CDR3 nucleotides: TGTGCCACTCAAGAACGGAACACAGATACGCAGTATTTT. This encodes CATQERNTDTQYF. Full variable domain (missing parts from reference TRBV2 and TRBJ2-3): EPEVTQTPSHQVTQMGQEVILRCVPISNHLYFYWYRQILGQKVEFLVSFYNNEISEKSEIFDDQFSVERPDGSNFTLKIRSTKLEDSAMYFCATQERNTDTQYFGPGTRLTVL.

This clonotype came up many times. V usage is TRBV10-1 and J usage is TRBJ1-2; the D gene is possibly TRBD1 (5 bases). There are 13 residues in the CDR3. Germline loops: CDR1 WNHNN, CDR2 SYGVQD (reference sequence). Trimming removed 10 bases at V and 4 bases at J, with 16 bases between. The CDR3, as DNA: TGCGCCAATCTTGGGACGGGCGGCTATGGCTACACCTTC. This encodes CANLGTGGYGYTF.

To note about this clonotype: One end of the junction varies from germline; a read error may be responsible. The chain recombines TRBV11-2 with TRBJ1-4; no reliable D call. The CDR3 is 12 amino acids. Looked up from germline, CDR1 is SGHAT and CDR2 is FQNNGV. The CDR3 region is CASSSRNERLFF. CDR3 DNA: TGTGCCAGCAGCTCCCGTAATGAAAGACTGTTTTTT. Using reference TRBV11-2 and TRBJ1-4 for the parts outside the CDR3, the full variable domain is EAGVAQSPRYKIIEKRQSVAFWCNPISGHATLYWYQQILGQGPKLLIQFQNNGVVDDSQLPKDRFSAERLKGVDSTLKIQPAKLEDSAVYLCASSSRNERLFFGSGTQLSVL.

The chain joins TRBV5-6 to TRBJ2-3; 14 bases align to TRBD2. J lost 4 bases, V lost 4 bases, and 8 bases had no gene match. Germline assignment: CDR1 SGHDT and CDR2 YYEEEE. There are 17 residues in the CDR3. For the CDR3, the DNA is TGTGCCAGCAGCCCTCGGGGGACTAGCGGGAGCCCAGATACGCAGTATTTT. It yields the protein CASSPRGTSGSPDTQYF.

This clonotype was detected ten times or more. The V and J genes are TRBV28 and TRBJ2-5, with TRBD2 as a possible D gene (6 bases). CDR1 is MDHEN and CDR2 is SYDVKM in the germline V gene. The CDR3 is 15 residues long. V lost 5 bases to trimming and J lost 4 bases, with 17 bases between them. CDR3 in amino acids: CASSPGGGGLETQYF. DNA of the CDR3: TGTGCCAGCAGTCCCGGGGGAGGTGGGCTAGAGACCCAGTACTTC. The full variable domain, in which reference TRBV28 and TRBJ2-5 provide the parts outside the CDR3, is DVKVTQSSRYLVKRTGEKVFLECVQDMDHENMFWYRQDPGLGLRLIYFSYDVKMKEKGDIPEGYSVSREKKERFSLILESASTNQTSMYLCASSPGGGGLETQYFGPGTRLLVL.